A single sample gave rise to the 29 T cell receptor beta chains below, sequenced in a study of cytotoxic CD8 clonotypes in ibrutinib-treated CLL. Method: immunoSEQ multiplex PCR; TCRdb's copy keeps in-frame clones and lacks some. Among 120,000 to 150,000 clones listed, 80% to 95% were seen once. The specimen comprised PBMCs, sampled after 12 months of ibrutinib treatment. All receptors derive from a human donor with chronic lymphocytic leukemia.

The chain recombines TRBV2 with TRBJ2-7, with a tentative D call TRBD2 (5 bases). CDR1 SNHLY and CDR2 FYNNEI come from the germline V gene. The CDR3 is 13 residues long. V was trimmed by 7 bases and J by 1 base, leaving 11 bases between them. CDR3 amino acids: CASIASSSYEQYF. CDR3 in DNA: TGTGCCAGCATAGCTAGCAGTTCCTACGAGCAGTACTTC.

Notes on this clone: At one of its ends the junction is not consistent with the germline gene, which may arise from a read error. This sequence joins TRBV28 and TRBJ2-1, with 8 bases identical to TRBD2. Germline loops: CDR1 MDHEN, CDR2 SYDVKM. This CDR3 region has 15 residues. The CDR3 coding sequence is TGTGCCGGCAGTTTGAGGAGCGGGAGCTACAATGAGCAGTTCTTC. Its protein product is CAGSLRSGSYNEQFF. The full variable domain, with the rest looked up from reference TRBV28 and TRBJ2-1, is DVKVTQSSRYLVKRTGEKVFLECVQDMDHENMFWYRQDPGLGLRLIYFSYDVKMKEKGDIPEGYSVSREKKERFSLILESASTNQTSMYLCAGSLRSGSYNEQFFGPGTRLTVL.

This clone has a single count. The V and J genes are TRBV27 and TRBJ1-2; D remains ambiguous. V was cut by 2 bases and J by 2 bases, with 12 bases left in between. This CDR3 comprises 15 residues. Per the germline V gene, CDR1 is MNHEY and CDR2 is SMNVEV (reference sequence). The CDR3 spells CASSLAPYGNYGYTF. CDR3 nucleotides: TGTGCCAGCAGTTTAGCCCCCTACGGGAACTATGGCTACACCTTC.

V gene TRBV6-5 combines with J gene TRBJ2-6; D may correspond to TRBD1 or TRBD2 (5 bases each). V dropped 6 bases and J dropped 2 bases, with 11 bases sitting between them. In germline, CDR1 is MNHEY, CDR2 SVGAGI. The CDR3 covers 15 residues. As DNA, the CDR3 is TGTGCCAGCAGGTGGGGGTCCCCTGGGGCCAACGTCCTGACTTTC. Amino acids: CASRWGSPGANVLTF.

The chain uses TRBV9 and TRBJ2-1; tentative D call: TRBD1 (6 bases). Germline CDR1 is SGDLS and CDR2 is YYNGEE. V was pared by 0 bases and J by 8 bases, with 15 bases between. The CDR3 contains 15 residues. The chain's CDR3 is CASSVAGTGSHEQFF. CDR3 nucleotides: TGTGCCAGCAGCGTAGCCGGAACAGGGTCGCATGAGCAGTTCTTC.

This rearrangement joins TRBV27 to TRBJ2-7; D gene uncertain. CDR1 MNHEY and CDR2 SMNVEV come from the germline V gene (reference sequence). The CDR3 spans 13 residues. The V end was cut by 6 bases, the J end by 2 bases, with 11 bases between. The CDR3 sequence is CASRLTAAYEQYF. The CDR3 bases are TGTGCCAGCAGGCTGACGGCCGCCTACGAGCAGTACTTC.

This chain uses TRBV29-1 with TRBJ2-3; D may be TRBD2 (6 bases). Looked up from germline, CDR1 is SQVTM and CDR2 is ANQGSEA. Trimming took off 8 bases at V and 1 base at J, with 19 bases between the two ends. The CDR3 has 15 amino acids. The CDR3 DNA is TGCAGCATCGGTAGCGGCATCATAGGCACAGATACGCAGTATTTT. This codes for CSIGSGIIGTDTQYF.

V is TRBV27 and J is TRBJ2-7; D may be TRBD2 (6 bases). Germline CDR1 MNHEY, CDR2 SMNVEV (reference sequence). Deletions cut 2 bases from V and 3 bases from J, with 11 bases between. The CDR3 is 14 amino acids. The CDR3 DNA sequence: TGTGCCAGCAGTTTAACGGACTACGGCTACGAGCAGTACTTC. The encoded protein is CASSLTDYGYEQYF.

The chain has TRBV6-5 and TRBJ1-1, with D hard to call. The V end was cut by 0 bases, the J end by 8 bases, with 13 bases between. Germline V lookup: CDR1 MNHEY, CDR2 SVGAGI. The CDR3 spans 14 residues. Here the CDR3 DNA reads TGTGCCAGCAGTTACTCGAGGTTCCGGACGGAAGCTTTCTTT. The encoded protein is CASSYSRFRTEAFF.

J is TRBJ1-1 and V is TRBV7-9; 10 bases align to TRBD1. The junction had 11 bases not matched to a gene; V was cut back by 4 bases and J by 6 bases. The germline V gene has CDR1 SEHNR and CDR2 FQNEAQ (reference sequence). The CDR3 is 16 amino acids. CDR3 protein: CASSSETGGYGSEAFF. In nucleotides, the CDR3 is TGTGCCAGCAGCTCAGAGACAGGGGGCTATGGATCTGAAGCTTTCTTT.

This chain uses TRBV9 with TRBJ2-3; a possible D gene is TRBD1 (5 bases). Trimming pared 3 bases from V and 2 bases from J, leaving 13 bases between. The CDR3 is made up of 15 amino acids. Germline V CDR1 and CDR2: SGDLS, YYNGEE. Here the CDR3 DNA reads TGTGCCAGCAGCGCGCGACAGAGCCTCACAGATACGCAGTATTTT. This codes for CASSARQSLTDTQYF.

The table lists this clone with a count of one. The CDR3: CASSQSVVNEQFF. The CDR3 region has the DNA TGTGCCAGTAGTCAATCGGTGGTCAATGAGCAGTTCTTC. The J gene is TRBJ2-1, the V gene TRBV19; D ambiguous. V lost 5 bases, J lost 6 bases, and 11 bases lay in between. Germline V gene data show CDR1 as LNHDA and CDR2 as SQIVND (reference sequence). The CDR3 totals 13 residues.

V and J are TRBV29-1 and TRBJ2-7; no clear D gene. V was shortened by 3 bases and J by 1 base, with 10 bases between the two germline ends. The CDR3 contains 13 residues. Germline V gene sequence: CDR1 SQVTM, CDR2 ANQGSEA. Here the CDR3 DNA reads TGCAGCGTTGAGGCAGATACATCCTACGAGCAGTACTTC. Protein product: CSVEADTSYEQYF.

The genes are TRBV15 and TRBJ2-2; the D gene is possibly TRBD1 (5 bases). Per the germline V gene, CDR1 is LNHNV and CDR2 is YYDKDF (reference sequence). The CDR3 sequence is 18 residues long. Trimming took 2 bases from V and 0 from J, leaving 16 bases between them. The CDR3 region is CATSRSPRQSPNTGELFF. The CDR3 DNA is TGTGCCACCAGCAGATCCCCAAGACAGAGCCCGAACACCGGGGAGCTGTTTTTT.

The chain employs TRBV7-9 and TRBJ1-1; D possibly corresponds to TRBD1 (5 bases). V was clipped by 2 bases and J by 7 bases, with 17 bases between them. The germline V gene encodes CDR1 SEHNR and CDR2 FQNEAQ (reference sequence). The CDR3 is 15 amino acids. CDR3 nucleotide sequence: TGTGCCAGCAGCTTACCTGGGCCCCAAAGGGGTGAAGCTTTCTTT. Translating gives CASSLPGPQRGEAFF.

The V gene is TRBV4-1, the J gene TRBJ2-7, with D perhaps matching TRBD1 (5 bases). This CDR3 contains 15 residues. From germline, CDR1 is MGHRA and CDR2 YSYEKL. V shed 1 base and J shed 3 bases, with 13 bases lying between them. CDR3 bases: TGCGCCAGCAGCCAAGCTCACCAGGGAATCTACGAGCAGTACTTC. Amino acid sequence: CASSQAHQGIYEQYF.

The chain combines TRBV5-1 with TRBJ2-1; no firm D call. V lost 3 bases, J lost 4 bases, and 2 bases lay in between. Germline-derived CDR1 and CDR2 are SGHRS and YFSETQ. The CDR3 is made up of 11 amino acids. CDR3 in DNA: TGCGCCAGCAGCTCGTACAATGAGCAGTTCTTC. Amino acid sequence: CASSSYNEQFF.

The genes are TRBV30 and TRBJ2-1; 14 nucleotides line up with TRBD2. The V gene's germline CDR1 is GTSNPN and CDR2 SVGIG (reference sequence). The CDR3 has 15 residues. V lost 1 base and J lost 7; bases outside the gene matches: 3. As DNA, the CDR3 is TGTGCCTGGAGTGGACTAGCGGGAGGGGTAAATGAGCAGTTCTTC. Translating gives CAWSGLAGGVNEQFF.

This clone was recorded once. V gene TRBV28 combines with J gene TRBJ2-7; TRBD1 agrees at 8 bases. Germline V gene data show CDR1 as MDHEN and CDR2 as SYDVKM. This CDR3 contains 17 residues. V was clipped by 10 bases and J by 5 bases; unmatched bases: 22. CDR3 amino acids: CAIGDRGKSPGGDEQYF. As DNA, the CDR3 is TGTGCCATCGGAGACCGCGGGAAATCACCAGGGGGCGACGAGCAGTACTTC.

This clone showed up just once. The V gene is TRBV9, the J gene TRBJ1-5; perhaps TRBD1 as D (5 bases). Deletions cut 3 bases from V and 1 base from J, with 11 bases between. This CDR3 comprises 15 residues. Per the germline V gene, CDR1 is SGDLS and CDR2 is YYNGEE. This chain's CDR3 is CASSAVGDSNQPQHF. The DNA of the CDR3 is TGTGCCAGCAGCGCCGTGGGGGACAGCAATCAGCCCCAGCATTTT.

Only one count was recorded for this clone. The V and J genes are TRBV14 and TRBJ1-5, with D perhaps matching TRBD1 (6 bases). The germline CDR1 and CDR2 sequences are SGHDN and FVKESK. The CDR3 length is 14 residues. Trimming took off 3 bases at V and 4 bases at J, with 10 bases between the two ends. The CDR3 is CASSQIQGNQPQHF. The CDR3 DNA sequence: TGTGCCAGCAGCCAGATACAGGGAAATCAGCCCCAGCATTTT.

This chain joins TRBV5-1 and TRBJ2-2; 8 nucleotides match TRBD1. CDR1 and CDR2 from the germline V gene are SGHRS and YFSETQ. The CDR3 covers 15 residues. The V segment lost 7 bases and the J segment 4 bases; nucleotides outside the gene matches: 9. The CDR3 protein is CASQTTGVGTGELFF. As DNA, the CDR3 is TGCGCCAGCCAAACGACAGGGGTGGGCACCGGGGAGCTGTTTTTT.

J is TRBJ2-7 and V is TRBV21-1; the DNA was not used to check the table's D call, TRBD2. TRBV21-1 is termed a pseudogene. The CDR3 totals 15 residues. The CDR3 region has the DNA TGTGCCAGCAGCAATACTAGCGCCAACTCCTACGAGCAGTACTTC. Translated: CASSNTSANSYEQYF.

The gene calls are TRBV11-1 and TRBJ2-1, with D tentatively TRBD2 (5 bases). The CDR3 consists of 15 residues. Trimming shortened V by 4 bases and J by 4 bases, and 14 bases separated the two germline ends. Germline V gene lookup returns CDR1 SGHAT and CDR2 FQDESV (reference sequence). The chain's CDR3 is CASSSGRENYNEQFF. DNA for the CDR3: TGTGCCAGCAGCTCAGGACGGGAAAATTACAATGAGCAGTTCTTC.

The chain joins TRBV28 to TRBJ2-1; D is unresolved. CDR1 MDHEN and CDR2 SYDVKM come from the germline V gene. The germline V and J ends were trimmed by 3 bases and 4 bases, with 10 bases remaining between them. The CDR3 runs to 14 residues. CDR3 residues: CASSFGSSYNEQFF. In nucleotides, the CDR3 is TGTGCCAGCAGTTTCGGTAGTTCGTACAATGAGCAGTTCTTC.

V usage is TRBV25-1 and J usage is TRBJ2-2; possibly TRBD1 for D (6 bases). The V gene lost 3 bases and the J gene lost 0 bases, with 11 bases spanning the gap. Germline V gives CDR1 MGHDK, CDR2 SYGVNS. This CDR3 contains 16 residues. The CDR3 protein is CASSDPGVSNTGELFF. CDR3 sequence (DNA): TGTGCCAGCAGTGATCCAGGGGTATCGAACACCGGGGAGCTGTTTTTT. The variable domain in full, with the rest retrieved from reference TRBV25-1 and TRBJ2-2, is EADIYQTPRYLVIGTGKKITLECSQTMGHDKMYWYQQDPGMELHLIHYSYGVNSTEKGDLSSESTVSRIRTEHFPLTLESARPSHTSQYLCASSDPGVSNTGELFFGEGSRLTVL.

V is TRBV9 and J is TRBJ1-4; unclear D gene. V gave up 3 bases and J gave up 1 base, with 7 bases separating them. The length of the CDR3 is 14 residues. In germline, CDR1 is SGDLS, CDR2 YYNGEE. This CDR3 reads CASSDSQTNEKLFF. The CDR3 nucleotides read TGTGCCAGCAGCGACAGCCAAACTAATGAAAAACTGTTTTTT.

The V call is TRBV19, the J call TRBJ2-1, with D perhaps TRBD2 (6 bases). CDR1 and CDR2 (germline): LNHDA, SQIVND (reference sequence). CDR3 length: 15 residues. Trimming took 2 bases from V and 7 from J, leaving 15 bases between them. For the CDR3, the DNA is TGTGCCAGTAGTATAACGGGGGTCGGGACGAATGAGCAGTTCTTC. Translating it yields CASSITGVGTNEQFF.

J is TRBJ2-2 and V is TRBV6-4; D is possibly TRBD1 (6 bases). The CDR3 covers 12 residues. Germline V gene data show CDR1 as MRHNA and CDR2 as SNTAGT. V was trimmed by 5 bases and J by 6 bases, leaving 7 bases between them. The CDR3 DNA sequence: TGTGCCAGCAGTTACAGGGCCGGGGAGCTGTTTTTT. Protein product: CASSYRAGELFF.